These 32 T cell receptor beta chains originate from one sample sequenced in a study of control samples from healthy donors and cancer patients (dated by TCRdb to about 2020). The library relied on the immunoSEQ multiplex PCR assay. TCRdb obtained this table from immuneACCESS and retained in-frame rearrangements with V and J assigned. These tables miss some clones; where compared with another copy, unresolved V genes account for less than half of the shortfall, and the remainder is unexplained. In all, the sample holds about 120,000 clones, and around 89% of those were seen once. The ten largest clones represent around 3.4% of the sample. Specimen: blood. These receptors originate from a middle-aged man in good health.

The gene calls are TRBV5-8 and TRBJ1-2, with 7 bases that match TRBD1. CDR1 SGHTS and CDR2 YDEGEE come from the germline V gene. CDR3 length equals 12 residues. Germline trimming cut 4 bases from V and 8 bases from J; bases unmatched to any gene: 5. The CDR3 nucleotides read TGTGCCAGCAGCATACAGGGGAGCGGCTACACCTTC. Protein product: CASSIQGSGYTF.

This CDR3 is CASSLVAGPEQYF. DNA of the CDR3: TGTGCCAGCAGCTTAGTTGCAGGACCCGAGCAGTACTTC. V is TRBV11-3 and J is TRBJ2-7; unclear D gene. The germline gives CDR1 SGHNT, CDR2 YENEEA. V lost 1 base and J lost 6, with 10 bases in between. This CDR3 is 13 amino acids long.

The chain's CDR3 is CASSPPVVSGQETQYF. In nucleotides, the CDR3 is TGTGCCAGCTCACCACCGGTGGTATCGGGCCAAGAGACCCAGTACTTC. This chain uses TRBV18 with TRBJ2-5; D call uncertain. Trimming shortened V by 0 bases and J by 1 base, and 12 bases separated the two germline ends. The CDR3 covers 16 residues. In germline, CDR1 is KGHSH, CDR2 LQKENI.

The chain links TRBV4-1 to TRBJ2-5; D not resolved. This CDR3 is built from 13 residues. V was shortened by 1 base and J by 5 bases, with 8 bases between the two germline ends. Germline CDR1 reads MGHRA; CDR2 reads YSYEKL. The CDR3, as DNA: TGCGCCAGCAGCCAAGTTGGTGCGGAGACCCAGTACTTC. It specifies CASSQVGAETQYF.

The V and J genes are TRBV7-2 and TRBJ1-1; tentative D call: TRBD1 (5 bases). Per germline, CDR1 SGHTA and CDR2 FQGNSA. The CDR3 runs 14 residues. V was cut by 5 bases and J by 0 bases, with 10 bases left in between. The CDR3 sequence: CASSKGLMNTEAFF. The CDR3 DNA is TGTGCCAGCAGCAAGGGACTGATGAACACTGAAGCTTTCTTT.

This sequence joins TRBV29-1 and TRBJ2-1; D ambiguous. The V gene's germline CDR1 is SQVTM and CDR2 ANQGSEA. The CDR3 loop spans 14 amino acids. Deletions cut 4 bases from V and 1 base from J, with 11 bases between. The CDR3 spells CSVGAAESYNEQFF. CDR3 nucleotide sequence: TGCAGCGTTGGGGCAGCAGAATCCTACAATGAGCAGTTCTTC.

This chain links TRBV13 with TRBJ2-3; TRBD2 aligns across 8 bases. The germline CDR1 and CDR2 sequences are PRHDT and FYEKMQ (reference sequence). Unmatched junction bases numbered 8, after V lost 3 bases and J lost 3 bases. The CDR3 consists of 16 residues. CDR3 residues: CASSFTRGGRTDTQYF. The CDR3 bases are TGTGCCAGCAGCTTCACCCGGGGGGGCCGGACAGATACGCAGTATTTT.

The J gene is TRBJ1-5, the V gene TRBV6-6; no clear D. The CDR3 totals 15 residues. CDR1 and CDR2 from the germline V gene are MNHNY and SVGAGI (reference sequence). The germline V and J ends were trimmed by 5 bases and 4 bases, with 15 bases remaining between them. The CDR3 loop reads CASSIPEAQNQPQHF. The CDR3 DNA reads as TGTGCCAGCAGTATCCCAGAGGCCCAAAATCAGCCCCAGCATTTT.

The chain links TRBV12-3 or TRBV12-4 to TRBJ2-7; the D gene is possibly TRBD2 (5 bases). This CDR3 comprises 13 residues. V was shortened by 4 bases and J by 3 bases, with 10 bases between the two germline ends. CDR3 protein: CASSSGLYYEQYF. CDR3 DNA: TGTGCCAGCAGTTCCGGACTGTACTACGAGCAGTACTTC.

CDR3 protein: CASSQVDAEQYF. The CDR3 region has the DNA TGTGCCAGCAGCCAAGTGGACGCCGAGCAGTACTTC. The J gene is TRBJ2-7, the V gene TRBV3-1 (or the pseudogene TRBV3-2); D gene unclear. Per the germline V gene, CDR1 is LGHDT and CDR2 is YNNKEL (reference sequence). V lost 1 base to trimming and J lost 6 bases, with 7 bases between them. This CDR3 spans 12 amino acids.

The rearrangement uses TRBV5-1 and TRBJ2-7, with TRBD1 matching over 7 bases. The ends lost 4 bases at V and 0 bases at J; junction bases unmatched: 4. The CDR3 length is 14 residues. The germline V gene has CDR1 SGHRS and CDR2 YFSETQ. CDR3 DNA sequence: TGCGCCAGCAGCGCCCGGACAGGCTCCTACGAGCAGTACTTC. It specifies CASSARTGSYEQYF.

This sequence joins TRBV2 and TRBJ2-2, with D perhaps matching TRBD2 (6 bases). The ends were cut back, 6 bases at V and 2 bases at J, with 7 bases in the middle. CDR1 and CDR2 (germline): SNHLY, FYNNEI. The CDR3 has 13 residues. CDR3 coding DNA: TGTGCCAGCAGGGGGACTAACACCGGGGAGCTGTTTTTT. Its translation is CASRGTNTGELFF.

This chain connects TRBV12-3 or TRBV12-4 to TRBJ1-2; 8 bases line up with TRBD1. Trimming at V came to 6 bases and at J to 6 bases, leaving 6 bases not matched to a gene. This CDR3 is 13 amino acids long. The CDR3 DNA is TGTGCCAGCAGCCCCAGGACAGGGCATGGCTACACCTTC. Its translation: CASSPRTGHGYTF.

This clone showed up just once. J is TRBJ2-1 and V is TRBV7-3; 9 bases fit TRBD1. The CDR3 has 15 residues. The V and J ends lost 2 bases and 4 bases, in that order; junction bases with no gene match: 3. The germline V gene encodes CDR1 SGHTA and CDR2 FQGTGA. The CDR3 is CASSLAQGAYNEQFF. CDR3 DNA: TGTGCCAGCAGCTTAGCACAGGGGGCTTACAATGAGCAGTTCTTC.

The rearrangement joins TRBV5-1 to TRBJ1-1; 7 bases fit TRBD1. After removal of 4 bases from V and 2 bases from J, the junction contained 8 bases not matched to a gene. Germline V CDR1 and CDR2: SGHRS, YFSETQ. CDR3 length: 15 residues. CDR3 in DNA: TGCGCCAGCAGCCGCACCGGGACAGAAAACACTGAAGCTTTCTTT. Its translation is CASSRTGTENTEAFF.

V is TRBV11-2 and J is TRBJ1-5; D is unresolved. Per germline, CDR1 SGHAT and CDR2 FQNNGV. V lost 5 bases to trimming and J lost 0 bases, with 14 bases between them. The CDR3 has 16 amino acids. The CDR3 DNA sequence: TGTGCCAGCAGCCCAGACACGGCATATAGCAATCAGCCCCAGCATTTT. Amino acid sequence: CASSPDTAYSNQPQHF.

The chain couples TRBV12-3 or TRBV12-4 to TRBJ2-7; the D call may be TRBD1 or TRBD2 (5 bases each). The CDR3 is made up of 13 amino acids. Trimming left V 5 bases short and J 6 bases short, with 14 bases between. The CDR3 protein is CASSPRGDGEQYF. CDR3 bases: TGTGCCAGCAGTCCCAGAGGGGATGGCGAGCAGTACTTC.

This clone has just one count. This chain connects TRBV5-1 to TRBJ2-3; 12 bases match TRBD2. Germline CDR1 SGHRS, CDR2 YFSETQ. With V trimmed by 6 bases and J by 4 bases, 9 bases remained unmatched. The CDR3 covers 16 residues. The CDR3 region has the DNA TGCGCCAGCACCCCCGGCCCTAGCGGGGGGGCAGATACGCAGTATTTT. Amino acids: CASTPGPSGGADTQYF.

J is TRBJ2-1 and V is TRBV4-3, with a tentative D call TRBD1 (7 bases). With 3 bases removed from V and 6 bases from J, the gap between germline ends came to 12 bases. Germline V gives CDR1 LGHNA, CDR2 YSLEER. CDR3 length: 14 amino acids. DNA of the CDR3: TGCGCCAGCAGCCAGGACAGGAGGGGCAATGAGCAGTTCTTC. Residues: CASSQDRRGNEQFF.

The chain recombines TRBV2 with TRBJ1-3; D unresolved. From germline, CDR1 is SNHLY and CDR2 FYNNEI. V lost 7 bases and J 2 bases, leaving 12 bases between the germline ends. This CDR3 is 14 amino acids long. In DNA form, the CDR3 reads TGTGCCAGCACCGACTTCAGAGCTGGAAACACCATATATTTT. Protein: CASTDFRAGNTIYF.

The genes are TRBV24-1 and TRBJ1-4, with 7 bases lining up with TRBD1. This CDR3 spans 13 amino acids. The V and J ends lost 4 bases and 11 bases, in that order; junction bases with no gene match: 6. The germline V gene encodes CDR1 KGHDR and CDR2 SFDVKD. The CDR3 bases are TGTGCCACCAGTGAAAGGTCAGGGGGGAAACTGTTTTTT. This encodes CATSERSGGKLFF.

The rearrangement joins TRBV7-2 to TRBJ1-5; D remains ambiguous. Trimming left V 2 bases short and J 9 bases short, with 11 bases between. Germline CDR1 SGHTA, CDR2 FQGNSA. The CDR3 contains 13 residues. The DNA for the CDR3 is TGTGCCAGCAGCTTATCTCGCGAGGCGCCCCAGCATTTT. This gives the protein CASSLSREAPQHF.

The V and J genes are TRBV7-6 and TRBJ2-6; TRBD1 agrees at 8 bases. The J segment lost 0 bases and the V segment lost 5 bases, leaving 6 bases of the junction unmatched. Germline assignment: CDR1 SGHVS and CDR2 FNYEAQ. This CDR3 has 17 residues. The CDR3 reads CASSPRTGSSGANVLTF. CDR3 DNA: TGTGCCAGCAGCCCCCGGACAGGGAGCTCTGGGGCCAACGTCCTGACTTTC.

In DNA, the CDR3 is TGTGCCAGCAGCGCGGGGGGCCAACAGAGCGATCAGCCCCAGCATTTT. This gives the protein CASSAGGQQSDQPQHF. The J gene is TRBJ1-5, the V gene TRBV9, with a weak D call TRBD1 (6 bases). The CDR3 extends over 16 amino acids. The V gene lost 3 bases and the J gene lost 5 bases, with 18 bases spanning the gap. The V gene's germline CDR1 is SGDLS and CDR2 YYNGEE.

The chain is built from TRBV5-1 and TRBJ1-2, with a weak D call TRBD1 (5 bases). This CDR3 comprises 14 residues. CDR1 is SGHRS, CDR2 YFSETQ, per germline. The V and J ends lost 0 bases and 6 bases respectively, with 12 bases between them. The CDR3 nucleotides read TGCGCCAGCAGCTTGGATCGGGGGAGGGATGGCTACACCTTC. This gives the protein CASSLDRGRDGYTF.

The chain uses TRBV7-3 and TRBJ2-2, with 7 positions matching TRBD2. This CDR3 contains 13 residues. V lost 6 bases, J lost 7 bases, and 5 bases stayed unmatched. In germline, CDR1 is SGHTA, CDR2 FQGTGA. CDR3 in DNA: TGTGCCAGCAGATCCAGGGAGGGCGGGGAGCTGTTTTTT. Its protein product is CASRSREGGELFF.

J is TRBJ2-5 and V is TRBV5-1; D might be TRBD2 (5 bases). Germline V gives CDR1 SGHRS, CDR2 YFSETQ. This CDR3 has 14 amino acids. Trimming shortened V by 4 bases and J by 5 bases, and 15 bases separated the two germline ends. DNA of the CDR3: TGCGCCAGCAGCAATCGGGCGGGTTCGGAGACCCAGTACTTC. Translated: CASSNRAGSETQYF.

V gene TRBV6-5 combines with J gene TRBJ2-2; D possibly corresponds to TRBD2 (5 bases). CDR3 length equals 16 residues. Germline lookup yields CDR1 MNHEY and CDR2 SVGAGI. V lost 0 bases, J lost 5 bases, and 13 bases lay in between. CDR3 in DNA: TGTGCCAGCAGTTACTCGTGGCGAAGAGGGACCGGGGAGCTGTTTTTT. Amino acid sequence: CASSYSWRRGTGELFF.

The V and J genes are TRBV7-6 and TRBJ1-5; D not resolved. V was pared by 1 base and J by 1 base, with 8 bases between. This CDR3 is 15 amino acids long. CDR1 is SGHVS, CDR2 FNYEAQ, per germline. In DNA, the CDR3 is TGTGCCAGCAGCTTAGGCGGAGTAAGCAATCAGCCCCAGCATTTT. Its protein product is CASSLGGVSNQPQHF. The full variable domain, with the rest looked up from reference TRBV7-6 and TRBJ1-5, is GAGVSQSPRYKVTKRGQDVALRCDPISGHVSLYWYRQALGQGPEFLTYFNYEAQQDKSGLPNDRFSAERPEGSISTLTIQRTEQRDSAMYRCASSLGGVSNQPQHFGDGTRLSIL.

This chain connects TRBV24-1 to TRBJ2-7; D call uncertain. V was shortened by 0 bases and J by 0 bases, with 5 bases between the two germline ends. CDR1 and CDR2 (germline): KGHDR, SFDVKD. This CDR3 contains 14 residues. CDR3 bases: TGTGCCACCAGTGATTTGAAGAGCTCCTACGAGCAGTACTTC. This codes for CATSDLKSSYEQYF.

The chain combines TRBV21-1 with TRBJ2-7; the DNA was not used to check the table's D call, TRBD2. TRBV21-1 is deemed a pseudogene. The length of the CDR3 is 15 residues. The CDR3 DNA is TGTGCCAGCAGCAAAGTTTACCCCACTCCCCACGAGCAGTACTTC. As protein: CASSKVYPTPHEQYF.

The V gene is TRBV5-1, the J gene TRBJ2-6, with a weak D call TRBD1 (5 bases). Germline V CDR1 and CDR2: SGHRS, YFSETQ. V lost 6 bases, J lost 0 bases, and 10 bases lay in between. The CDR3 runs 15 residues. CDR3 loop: CASKDTNSGANVLTF. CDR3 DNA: TGCGCCAGCAAGGACACCAACTCTGGGGCCAACGTCCTGACTTTC.